A single sample is the source of the 8 T cell receptor beta chains below, sequenced in a study of response to subunit inactivated influenza vaccine. In TCRdb, the RT-PCR reads were re-called with MiXCR into one record per CDR3 protein. The sample consists of hundreds of thousands of distinct CDR3 sequences, about 18% of them appearing once. The sequences come from PBMCs from blood, collected roughly 5 days after vaccination. These receptors all come from a man between 45 and 60 years old who received an inactivated influenza vaccine.

This clonotype showed up just a few times. V is TRBV4-2 and J is TRBJ2-3; TRBD2 matches at 10 bases. Per germline, CDR1 LGHNA and CDR2 YNFKEQ. This CDR3 spans 16 amino acids. V was pared by 0 bases and J by 4 bases, with 4 bases of the junction left unmatched. The chain's CDR3 is CASSQDSGGSSDTQYF. The CDR3, as DNA: TGTGCCAGCAGCCAAGATAGCGGGGGGTCTTCAGATACGCAGTATTTT.

This chain uses TRBV12-3 or TRBV12-4 with TRBJ2-7; D is possibly TRBD2 (5 bases). V lost 5 bases to trimming and J lost 0 bases, with 17 bases between them. The length of the CDR3 is 16 residues. The CDR3 here is CASSLTKGAGSYEQYF. The DNA of the CDR3 is TGTGCCAGCAGTCTAACTAAGGGTGCGGGCTCCTACGAGCAGTACTTC.

V gene TRBV15 combines with J gene TRBJ2-1, with D perhaps TRBD2 (6 bases). V was pared by 4 bases and J by 6 bases, with 16 bases between. Germline values: CDR1 LNHNV, CDR2 YYDKDF (reference sequence). The CDR3 length is 15 residues. The CDR3 region has the DNA TGTGCCACCAGCAAGGACCGGGACTTAGCCAATGAGCAGTTCTTC. This gives the protein CATSKDRDLANEQFF.

Many counts were recorded for this clonotype. The chain links TRBV28 to TRBJ2-1; TRBD1 aligns across 9 bases. There are 15 residues in the CDR3. Trimming removed 7 bases from V and 6 bases from J; junction bases left unmatched: 10. Germline V gene data show CDR1 as MDHEN and CDR2 as SYDVKM. Written as DNA, the CDR3 is TGTGCCAGCACGATCGGGACAGGGCGACCCAATGAGCAGTTCTTC. Translated: CASTIGTGRPNEQFF.

This chain uses TRBV6-2 or TRBV6-3 with TRBJ2-6; perhaps TRBD1 as D (5 bases). Germline CDR1 reads MNHEY; CDR2 reads SVGEGT. This CDR3 comprises 17 residues. V was pared by 5 bases and J by 0 bases, with 14 bases between. The CDR3 loop reads CASSPRVAISGANVLTF. CDR3 nucleotide sequence: TGTGCCAGCAGTCCCAGGGTAGCCATCTCTGGGGCCAACGTCCTGACTTTC.

This clonotype was recorded at least ten times. The chain has TRBV7-9 and TRBJ2-1, with 13 positions matching TRBD2. Trimming removed 5 bases from V and 8 bases from J; junction bases left unmatched: 3. Looked up from germline, CDR1 is SEHNR and CDR2 is FQNEAQ (reference sequence). The CDR3 runs 14 residues. CDR3 sequence reads: CASSRTSGGHEQFF. DNA of the CDR3: TGTGCCAGCAGCAGGACTAGCGGGGGCCATGAGCAGTTCTTC.

Only a few counts were recorded for this clonotype. The chain recombines TRBV28 with TRBJ2-1; 7 nucleotides match TRBD2. J gave up 0 bases and V 6 bases, and 8 bases lay outside the gene matches. Germline values: CDR1 MDHEN, CDR2 SYDVKM. The CDR3 totals 16 residues. The CDR3 nucleotides are TGTGCCAGCAGAAAGCGGGATGATAGCTCCTACAATGAGCAGTTCTTC. Its protein is CASRKRDDSSYNEQFF.

The V and J genes are TRBV7-2 and TRBJ2-5; 9 bases fit TRBD2. Germline assignment: CDR1 SGHTA and CDR2 FQGNSA. The CDR3 spans 15 residues. J was trimmed by 1 base and V by 5 bases; bases with no gene match: 5. Here the CDR3 reads CASSRSSGIQETQYF. In DNA form, the CDR3 reads TGTGCCAGCAGCCGCTCTAGCGGGATCCAAGAGACCCAGTACTTC.